The present entry profiles one TCR beta chain with its context. The antigen is unknown. The data were taken from a study of OX40 agonist ivuxolimab in advanced cancers. The CDR3 spans 13 residues. The trim removed 5 bases at V and 5 bases at J, leaving 2 bases unmatched. Germline values: CDR1 KGHSH, CDR2 LQKENI. Study-wide points: On average, CD8+ T cells had more expanded clones than CD4+.

TCRdb keeps only in-frame clones here, not all; method: immunoSEQ multiplex PCR. The sample contains some 19,000 clones, approximately 80% of which appear only once. Source: CD4+ or CD8+ T cells sorted from blood, taken in a trial of the OX40 agonist ivuxolimab. The chain combines TRBV18 with TRBJ2-5; 10 nucleotides align to TRBD1. This TCR came from an adult with an advanced solid tumor such as melanoma, head and neck, liver or kidney cancer. CDR3 DNA sequence: TGTGCCAGCTCAACGGGACAGGGGGAGACCCAGTACTTC. Its protein product is CASSTGQGETQYF.